This is a list of T cell receptor beta chains from one sample in a study of cytomegalovirus exposure and HLA in healthy donors. TCRdb's copy holds only in-frame clones and misses some; the assay was immunoSEQ multiplex PCR. The top ten clones hold approximately 0.94% of a sample with around 140,000 clones, 77% of them seen once. The sample consisted of PBMCs. These receptor sequences come from a woman aged 55-70 years in good health and CMV-seronegative. Both conserved end residues are part of each CDR3. D genes are given only for firm matches. Expanded clones are given a class, and other clones once, few, many or no size at all.

abundance	v_gene	j_gene	d_gene	CDR3aa	CDR3nt
.	TRBV25-1	TRBJ1-2	.	CASSEYQAPYGYTF	TGTGCCAGCAGTGAATATCAGGCACCTTATGGCTACACCTTC
.	TRBV7-9	TRBJ2-7	TRBD1	CASSTSDRGFFGEQYF	TGTGCCAGCAGCACCTCAGACAGGGGTTTTTTTGGCGAGCAGTACTTC
.	TRBV27	TRBJ1-1	TRBD1	CASSHRGNTEAFF	TGTGCCAGCAGTCACAGGGGGAACACTGAAGCTTTCTTT
.	TRBV19	TRBJ1-6	.	CASSIDGMTNSPLHF	TGTGCCAGTAGTATAGACGGGATGACTAATTCACCCCTCCACTTT
.	TRBV28	TRBJ1-2	.	CASSYRDMRDGYTF	TGTGCCAGCAGCTACAGGGACATGAGGGATGGCTACACCTTC
once	TRBV9	TRBJ1-3	.	CASSVGNGNSGNTIYF	TGTGCCAGCAGCGTAGGGAACGGGAACTCTGGAAACACCATATATTTT
few	TRBV27	TRBJ2-7	.	CASSFLRAGAYEQYF	TGTGCCAGCAGTTTCCTCCGGGCGGGCGCCTACGAGCAGTACTTC
.	TRBV19	TRBJ1-1	.	CASSIPSVGATEAFF	TGTGCCAGTAGTATCCCGTCGGTGGGGGCTACTGAAGCTTTCTTT
.	TRBV18	TRBJ2-3	TRBD2	CASSPPSSGGQTDTQYF	TGTGCCAGCTCACCACCGTCTAGCGGGGGGCAAACAGATACGCAGTATTTT
.	TRBV7-9	TRBJ1-2	TRBD1	CASSRRGQGGYGYTF	TGTGCCAGCAGCCGCAGGGGACAGGGCGGCTATGGCTACACCTTC
.	TRBV11-3	TRBJ1-1	.	CASSLGGRGRGTEAFF	TGTGCCAGCAGCTTAGGAGGCAGGGGAAGAGGTACTGAAGCTTTCTTT